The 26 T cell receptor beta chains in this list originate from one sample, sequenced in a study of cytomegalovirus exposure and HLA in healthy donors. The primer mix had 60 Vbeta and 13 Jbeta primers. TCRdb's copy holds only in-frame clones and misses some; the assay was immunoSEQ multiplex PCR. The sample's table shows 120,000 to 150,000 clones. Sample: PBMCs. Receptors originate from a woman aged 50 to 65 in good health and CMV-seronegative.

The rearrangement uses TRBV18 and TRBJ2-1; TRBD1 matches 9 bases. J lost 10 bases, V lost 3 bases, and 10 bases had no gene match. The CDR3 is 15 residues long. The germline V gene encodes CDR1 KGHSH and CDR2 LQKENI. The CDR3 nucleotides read TGTGCCAGCTCACCCCTTCGGGGACAGGGATACGAGCAGTTCTTC. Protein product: CASSPLRGQGYEQFF. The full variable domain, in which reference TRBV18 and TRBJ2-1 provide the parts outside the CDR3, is NAGVMQNPRHLVRRRGQEARLRCSPMKGHSHVYWYRQLPEEGLKFMVYLQKENIIDESGMPKERFSAEFPKEGPSILRIQQVVRGDSAAYFCASSPLRGQGYEQFFGPGTRLTVL.

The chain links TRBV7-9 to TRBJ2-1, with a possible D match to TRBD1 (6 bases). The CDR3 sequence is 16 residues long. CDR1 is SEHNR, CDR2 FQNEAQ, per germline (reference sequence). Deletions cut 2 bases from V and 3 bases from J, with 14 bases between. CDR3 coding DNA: TGTGCCAGCAGCTTACCTACAGGGTTCTACTACAATGAGCAGTTCTTC. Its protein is CASSLPTGFYYNEQFF.

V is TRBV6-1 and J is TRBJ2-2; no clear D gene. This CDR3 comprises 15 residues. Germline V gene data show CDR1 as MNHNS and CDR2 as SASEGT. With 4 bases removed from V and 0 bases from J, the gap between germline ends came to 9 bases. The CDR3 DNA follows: TGTGCCAGCAGTGGTAGTAGTCCGAACACCGGGGAGCTGTTTTTT. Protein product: CASSGSSPNTGELFF.

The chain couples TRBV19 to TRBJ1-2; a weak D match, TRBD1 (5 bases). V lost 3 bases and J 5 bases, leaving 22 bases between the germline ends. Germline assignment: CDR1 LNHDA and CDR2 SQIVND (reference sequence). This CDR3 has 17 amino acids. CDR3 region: CASSMTQNVVQGYGYTF. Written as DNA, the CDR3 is TGTGCCAGTAGTATGACACAGAATGTGGTGCAGGGATATGGCTACACCTTC.

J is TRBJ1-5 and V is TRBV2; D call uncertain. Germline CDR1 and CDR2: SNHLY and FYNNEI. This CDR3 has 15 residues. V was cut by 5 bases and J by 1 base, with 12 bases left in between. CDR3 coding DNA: TGTGCCAGCAGTTTCGCAGGAGGAAGCAATCAGCCCCAGCATTTT. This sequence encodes CASSFAGGSNQPQHF.

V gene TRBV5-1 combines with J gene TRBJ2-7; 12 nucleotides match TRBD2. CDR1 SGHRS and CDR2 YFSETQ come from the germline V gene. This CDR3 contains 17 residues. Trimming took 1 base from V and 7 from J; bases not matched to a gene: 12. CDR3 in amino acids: CASSLRASSGRDGEQYF. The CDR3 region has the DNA TGCGCCAGCAGCTTGCGGGCCTCTAGCGGGAGGGATGGGGAGCAGTACTTC.

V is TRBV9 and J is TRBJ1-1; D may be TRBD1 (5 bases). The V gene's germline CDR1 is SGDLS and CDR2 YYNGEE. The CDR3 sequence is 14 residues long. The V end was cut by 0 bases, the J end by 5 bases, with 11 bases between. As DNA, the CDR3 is TGTGCCAGCAGCGTAGATTCCGGGGGAACTGAAGCTTTCTTT. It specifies CASSVDSGGTEAFF.

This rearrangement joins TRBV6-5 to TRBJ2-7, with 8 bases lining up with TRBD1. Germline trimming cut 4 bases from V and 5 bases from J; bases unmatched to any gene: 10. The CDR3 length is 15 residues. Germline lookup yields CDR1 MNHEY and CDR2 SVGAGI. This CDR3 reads CASSSPDRVGDEQYF. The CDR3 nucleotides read TGTGCCAGCAGTTCCCCGGACAGGGTAGGCGACGAGCAGTACTTC.

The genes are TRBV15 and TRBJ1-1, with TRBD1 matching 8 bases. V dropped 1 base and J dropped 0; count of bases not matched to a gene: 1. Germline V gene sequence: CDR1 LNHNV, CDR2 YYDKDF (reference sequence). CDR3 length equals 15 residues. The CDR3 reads CATSRAGGMNTEAFF. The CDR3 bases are TGTGCCACCAGCAGAGCAGGGGGCATGAACACTGAAGCTTTCTTT.

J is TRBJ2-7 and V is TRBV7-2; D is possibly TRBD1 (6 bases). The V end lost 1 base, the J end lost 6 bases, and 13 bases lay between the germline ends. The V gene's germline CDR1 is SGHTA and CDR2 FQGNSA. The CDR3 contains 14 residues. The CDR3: CASSLVSTGSEQYF. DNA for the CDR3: TGTGCCAGCAGCTTAGTCTCCACAGGGTCCGAGCAGTACTTC.

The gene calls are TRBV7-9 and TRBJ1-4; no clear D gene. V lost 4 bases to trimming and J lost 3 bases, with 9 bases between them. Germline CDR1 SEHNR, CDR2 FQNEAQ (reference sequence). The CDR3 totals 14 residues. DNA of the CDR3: TGTGCCAGCAGCTCCGGTACGGCTAATGAAAAACTGTTTTTT. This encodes CASSSGTANEKLFF.

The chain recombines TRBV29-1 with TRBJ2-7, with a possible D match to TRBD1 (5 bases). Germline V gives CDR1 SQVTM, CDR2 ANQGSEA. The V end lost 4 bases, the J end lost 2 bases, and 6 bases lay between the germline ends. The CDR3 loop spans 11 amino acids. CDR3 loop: CSVVTAYEQYF. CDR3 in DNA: TGCAGCGTTGTGACAGCCTACGAGCAGTACTTC.

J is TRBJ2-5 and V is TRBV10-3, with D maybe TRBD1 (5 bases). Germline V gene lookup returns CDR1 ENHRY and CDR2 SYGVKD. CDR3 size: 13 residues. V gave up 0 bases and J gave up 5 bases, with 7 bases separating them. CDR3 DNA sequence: TGTGCCATCAGTGAGTCGGGGCGGGAGACCCAGTACTTC. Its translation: CAISESGRETQYF.

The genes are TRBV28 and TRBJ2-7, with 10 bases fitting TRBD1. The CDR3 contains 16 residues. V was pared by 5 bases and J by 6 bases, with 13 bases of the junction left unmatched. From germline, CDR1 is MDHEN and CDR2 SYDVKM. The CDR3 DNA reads TGTGCCAGCAGTGCCGAGGGGGGGACAGGGGTTAGCGAGCAGTACTTC. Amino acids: CASSAEGGTGVSEQYF.

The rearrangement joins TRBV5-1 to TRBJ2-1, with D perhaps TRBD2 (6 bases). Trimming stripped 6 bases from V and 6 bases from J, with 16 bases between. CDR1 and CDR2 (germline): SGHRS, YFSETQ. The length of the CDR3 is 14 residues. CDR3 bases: TGCGCCAGCACCTCTAGCCGGGGAGGCAATGAGCAGTTCTTC. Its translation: CASTSSRGGNEQFF. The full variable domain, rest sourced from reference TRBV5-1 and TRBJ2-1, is KAGVTQTPRYLIKTRGQQVTLSCSPISGHRSVSWYQQTPGQGLQFLFEYFSETQRNKGNFPGRFSGRQFSNSRSEMNVSTLELGDSALYLCASTSSRGGNEQFFGPGTRLTVL.

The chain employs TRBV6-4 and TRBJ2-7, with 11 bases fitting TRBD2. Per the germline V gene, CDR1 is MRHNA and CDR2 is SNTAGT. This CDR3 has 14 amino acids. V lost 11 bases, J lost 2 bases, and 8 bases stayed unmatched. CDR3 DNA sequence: TGTGCCGGCCGGGGACTAGCGGTCCCCTACGAGCAGTACTTC. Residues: CAGRGLAVPYEQYF.

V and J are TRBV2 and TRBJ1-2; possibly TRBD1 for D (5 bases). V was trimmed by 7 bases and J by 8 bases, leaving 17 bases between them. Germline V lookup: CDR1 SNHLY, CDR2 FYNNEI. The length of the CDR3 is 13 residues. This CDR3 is CASTLAGLNGYTF. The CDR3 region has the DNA TGTGCCAGCACCCTGGCAGGGCTCAACGGCTACACCTTC.

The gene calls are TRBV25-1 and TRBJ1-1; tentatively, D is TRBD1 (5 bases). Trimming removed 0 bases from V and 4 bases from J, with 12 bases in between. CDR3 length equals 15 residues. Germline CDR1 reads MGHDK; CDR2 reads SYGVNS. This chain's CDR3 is CASSEYQGLGTEAFF. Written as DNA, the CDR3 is TGTGCCAGCAGTGAATATCAGGGTCTGGGCACTGAAGCTTTCTTT.

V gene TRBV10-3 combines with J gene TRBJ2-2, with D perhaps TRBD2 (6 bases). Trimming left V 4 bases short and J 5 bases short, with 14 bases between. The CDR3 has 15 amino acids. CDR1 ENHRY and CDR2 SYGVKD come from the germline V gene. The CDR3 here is CAISGYVGGTGELFF. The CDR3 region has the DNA TGTGCCATCAGTGGATACGTCGGAGGGACCGGGGAGCTGTTTTTT.

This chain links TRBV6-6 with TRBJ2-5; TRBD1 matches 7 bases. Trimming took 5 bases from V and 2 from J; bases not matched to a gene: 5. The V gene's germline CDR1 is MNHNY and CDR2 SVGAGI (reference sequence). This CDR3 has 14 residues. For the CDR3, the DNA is TGTGCCAGCAGTGGCCGGGACAGACAAGAGACCCAGTACTTC. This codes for CASSGRDRQETQYF.

DNA for the CDR3: TGTGCCAGCAGCTTAGATGGGAGTGCCTACAATGAGCAGTTCTTC. Translating it yields CASSLDGSAYNEQFF. J is TRBJ2-1 and V is TRBV7-2; D might be TRBD2 (5 bases). The germline CDR1 and CDR2 sequences are SGHTA and FQGNSA. The CDR3 extends over 15 amino acids. V dropped 1 base and J dropped 2 bases, with 9 bases sitting between them. Supplemented by reference TRBV7-2 and TRBJ2-1, the full variable domain reads GAGVSQSPSNKVTEKGKDVELRCDPISGHTALYWYRQSLGQGLEFLIYFQGNSAPDKSGLPSDRFSAERTGGSVSTLTIQRTQQEDSAVYLCASSLDGSAYNEQFFGPGTRLTVL.

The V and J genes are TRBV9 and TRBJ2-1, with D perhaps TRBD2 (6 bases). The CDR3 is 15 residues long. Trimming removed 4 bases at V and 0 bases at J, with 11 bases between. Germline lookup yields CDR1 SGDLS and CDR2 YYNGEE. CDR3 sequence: CASSPGDSSYNEQFF. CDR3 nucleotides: TGTGCCAGCAGCCCCGGGGACTCCTCCTACAATGAGCAGTTCTTC.

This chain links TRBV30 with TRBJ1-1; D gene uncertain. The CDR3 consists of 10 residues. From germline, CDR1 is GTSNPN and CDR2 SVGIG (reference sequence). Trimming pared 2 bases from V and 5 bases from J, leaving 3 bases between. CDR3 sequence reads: CAWSQTEAFF. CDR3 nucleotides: TGTGCCTGGAGTCAGACTGAAGCTTTCTTT. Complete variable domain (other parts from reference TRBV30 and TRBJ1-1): SQTIHQWPATLVQPVGSPLSLECTVEGTSNPNLYWYRQAAGRGLQLLFYSVGIGQISSEVPQNLSASRPQDRQFILSSKKLLLSDSGFYLCAWSQTEAFFGQGTRLTVV.

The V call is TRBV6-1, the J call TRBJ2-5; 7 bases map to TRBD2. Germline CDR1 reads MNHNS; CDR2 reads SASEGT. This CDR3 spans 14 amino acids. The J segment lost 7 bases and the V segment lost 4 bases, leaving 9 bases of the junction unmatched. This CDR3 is CASSVGGGPATQYF. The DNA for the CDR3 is TGTGCCAGCAGTGTGGGGGGAGGGCCCGCGACCCAGTACTTC.

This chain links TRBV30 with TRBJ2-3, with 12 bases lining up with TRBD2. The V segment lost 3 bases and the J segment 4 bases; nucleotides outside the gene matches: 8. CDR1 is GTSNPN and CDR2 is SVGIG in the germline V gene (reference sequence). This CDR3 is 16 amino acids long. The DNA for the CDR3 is TGTGCCTGGAGCACCTCCCGACTAGCGGGAGCAGATACGCAGTATTTT. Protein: CAWSTSRLAGADTQYF.

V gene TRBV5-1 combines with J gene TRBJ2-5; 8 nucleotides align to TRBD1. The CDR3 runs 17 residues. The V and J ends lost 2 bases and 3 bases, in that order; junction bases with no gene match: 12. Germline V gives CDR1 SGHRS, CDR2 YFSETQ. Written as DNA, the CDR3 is TGCGCCAGCAGCTTTGGGGACAGGCGAATGCAGAAAGAGACCCAGTACTTC. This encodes CASSFGDRRMQKETQYF.